Listed below are T cell receptor beta chains from one sample, sequenced in a study of T cells in Graves' hyperthyroidism and ophthalmopathy. MiXCR, run by TCRdb on the multiplex PCR reads, gives a single entry per CDR3 protein. The table lists around 35,000 distinct CDR3 sequences, around half of them singletons. Sequenced material: blood. All receptors come from a middle-aged woman with Graves' ophthalmopathy. CDR3s leave out the opening cysteine and the closing phenylalanine or tryptophan. Where a row states a size, it is once, few, many or the class of an expanded clone; other rows omit it.

TRBJ1-2 | . | TRBV24-1 | ATRGHYT
TRBJ2-1 | . | TRBV20-1 | SASSPSGSFNEQF
TRBJ2-5 | many | TRBV5-1 | ASSSTTYQETQY
TRBJ1-5 | . | TRBV7-6 | ASSPGLAKKTQH
TRBJ1-1 | . | TRBV11-2 | ASSLGGRSFRAF
TRBJ2-6 | many | TRBV10-3 | AISEALGLRTSGANVLT
TRBJ2-7 | many | TRBV6-4 | ASSPIIRGAYEQY
TRBJ1-1 | many | TRBV9 | ASSRGDWDTEAF
TRBJ1-3 | . | TRBV19 | ASSIGQRGGSYTIY
TRBJ2-7 | . | TRBV9 | ASSGTDYEQY
TRBJ1-1 | many | TRBV11-2 | ASSATGLGTEAF
TRBJ2-1 | . | TRBV7-9 | ASSSPESPLQF
TRBJ1-5 | . | TRBV10-3 | AISSTGSSNQPQH
TRBJ2-2 | . | TRBV19 | TSSTRGGSGGLF
TRBJ2-1 | many | TRBV5-1 | ASKIRDYPRNEQF
TRBJ2-7 | . | TRBV9 | ASSVIGVDYEQY
TRBJ2-7 | many | TRBV6-1 | ASSEGTGGPYEQY
TRBJ2-1 | . | TRBV7-2 | ASSSLGGRLGGEQF
TRBJ1-2 | medium-sized | TRBV7-2 | ASSQQGGNYGYT
TRBJ2-3 | . | TRBV29-1 | SVDTSGGCDTQY
TRBJ2-1 | . | TRBV19 | ASSVGQGSYNEQF
TRBJ1-4 | many | TRBV4-2 | ASSQAGGPDRENEKLF
TRBJ2-6 | . | TRBV6-2/TRBV6-3 | ASSYLVGGANVLT
TRBJ1-4 | . | TRBV10-3 | AISGSGTGGSNNEKLF
TRBJ2-5 | . | TRBV20-1 | SATFLAGERQETQY
TRBJ2-5 | . | TRBV20-1 | SARQGNLNNQPQY
TRBJ2-3 | . | TRBV10-3 | AISESFAGVGADTQY
TRBJ1-4 | once | TRBV2 | ASSEGDSPNEKLF
TRBJ2-3 | . | TRBV2 | ASARSTDTQY
TRBJ2-7 | . | TRBV12-3/TRBV12-4 | ASSVRDAREQY
TRBJ2-1 | many | TRBV10-1 | ASGSPGQGAINEQF
TRBJ2-7 | . | TRBV5-8 | ASSLRDEQY
TRBJ2-3 | . | TRBV7-9 | ASSPRTSGRTDTQY
TRBJ2-7 | . | TRBV11-2 | ASSLGTSEQY
TRBJ1-1 | . | TRBV20-1 | SARGTSTEAF
TRBJ1-1 | many | TRBV28 | ASSGENFNTEAF
TRBJ2-1 | . | TRBV5-1 | ASSLGGLAGGKEQC
TRBJ1-2 | . | TRBV12-3/TRBV12-4 | ASSLSGGDYGYT
. | . | TRBV7-6 | ASSPGGGRALDEQY
TRBJ1-4 | many | TRBV20-1 | SARRQIHEKLF
TRBJ2-4 | . | TRBV6-5 | ASSAQEGGPNIQY
TRBJ1-3 | . | TRBV7-3 | ASSQTSGGSEQYFGPGTIY
TRBJ1-2 | . | TRBV12-3/TRBV12-4 | ASRRTAGELYGYT
TRBJ1-6 | many | TRBV28 | ASSITGTGRNSPLH
TRBJ1-1 | . | TRBV7-2 | ANSLVGMVEAL
TRBJ2-3 | many | TRBV2 | ASSLQGEGDTQY
TRBJ2-5 | . | TRBV29-1 | SVTRGETQY
TRBJ1-5 | . | TRBV7-3 | ASSLNLQILYSNQPQH
TRBJ1-2 | . | TRBV2 | ASSESWQGLRGYT
TRBJ1-4 | once | TRBV2 | ASNLPGQAIENLF
TRBJ2-2 | . | TRBV7-9 | ASEDTGELF